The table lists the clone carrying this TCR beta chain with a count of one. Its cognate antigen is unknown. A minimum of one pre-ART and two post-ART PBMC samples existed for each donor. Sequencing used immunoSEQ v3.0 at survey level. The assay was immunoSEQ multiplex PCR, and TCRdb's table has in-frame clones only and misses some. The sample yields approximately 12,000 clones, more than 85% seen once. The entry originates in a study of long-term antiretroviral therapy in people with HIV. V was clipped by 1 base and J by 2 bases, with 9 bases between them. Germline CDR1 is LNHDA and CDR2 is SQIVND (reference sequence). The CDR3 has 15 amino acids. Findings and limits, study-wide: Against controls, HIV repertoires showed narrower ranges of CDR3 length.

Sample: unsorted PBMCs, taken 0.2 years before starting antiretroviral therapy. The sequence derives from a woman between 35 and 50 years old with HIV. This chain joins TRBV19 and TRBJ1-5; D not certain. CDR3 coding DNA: TGTGCCAGTAGTATAGCGGACGGGGGCAATCAGCCCCAGCATTTT. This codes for CASSIADGGNQPQHF.